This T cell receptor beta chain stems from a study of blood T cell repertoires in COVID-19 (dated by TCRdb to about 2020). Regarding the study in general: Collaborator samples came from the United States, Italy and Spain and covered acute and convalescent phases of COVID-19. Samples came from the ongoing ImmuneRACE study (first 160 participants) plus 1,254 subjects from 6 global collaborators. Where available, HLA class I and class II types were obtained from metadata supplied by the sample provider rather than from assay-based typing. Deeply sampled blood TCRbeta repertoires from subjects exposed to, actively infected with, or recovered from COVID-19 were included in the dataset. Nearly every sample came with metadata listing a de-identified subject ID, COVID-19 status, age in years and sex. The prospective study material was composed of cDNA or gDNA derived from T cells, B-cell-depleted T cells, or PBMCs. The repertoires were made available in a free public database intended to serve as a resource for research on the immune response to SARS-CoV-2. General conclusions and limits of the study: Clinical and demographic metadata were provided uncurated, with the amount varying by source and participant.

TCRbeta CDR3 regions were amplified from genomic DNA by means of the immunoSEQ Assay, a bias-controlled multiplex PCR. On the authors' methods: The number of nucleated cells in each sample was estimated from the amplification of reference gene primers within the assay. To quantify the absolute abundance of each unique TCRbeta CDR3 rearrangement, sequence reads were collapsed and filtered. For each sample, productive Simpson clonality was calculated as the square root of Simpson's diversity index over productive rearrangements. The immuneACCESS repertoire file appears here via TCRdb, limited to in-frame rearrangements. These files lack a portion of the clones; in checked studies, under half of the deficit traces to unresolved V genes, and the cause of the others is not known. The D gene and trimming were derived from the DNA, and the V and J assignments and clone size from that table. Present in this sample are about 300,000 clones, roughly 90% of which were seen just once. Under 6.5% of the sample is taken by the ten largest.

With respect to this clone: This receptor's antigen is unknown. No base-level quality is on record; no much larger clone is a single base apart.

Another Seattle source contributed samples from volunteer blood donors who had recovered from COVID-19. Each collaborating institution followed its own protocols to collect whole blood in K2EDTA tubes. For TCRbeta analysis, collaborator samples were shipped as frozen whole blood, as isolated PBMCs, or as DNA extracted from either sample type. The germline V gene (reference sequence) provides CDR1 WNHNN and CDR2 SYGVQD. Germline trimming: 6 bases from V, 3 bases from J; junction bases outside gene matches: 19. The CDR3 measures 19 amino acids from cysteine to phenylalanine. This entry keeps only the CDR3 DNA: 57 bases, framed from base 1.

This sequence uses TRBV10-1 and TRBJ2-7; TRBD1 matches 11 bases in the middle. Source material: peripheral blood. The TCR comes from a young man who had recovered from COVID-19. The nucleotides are TGCGCCAGCAGACCCACCGGGACAGGGGGTTCCCTATCAATCTACGAGCAGTACTTC. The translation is CASRPTGTGGSLSIYEQYF.